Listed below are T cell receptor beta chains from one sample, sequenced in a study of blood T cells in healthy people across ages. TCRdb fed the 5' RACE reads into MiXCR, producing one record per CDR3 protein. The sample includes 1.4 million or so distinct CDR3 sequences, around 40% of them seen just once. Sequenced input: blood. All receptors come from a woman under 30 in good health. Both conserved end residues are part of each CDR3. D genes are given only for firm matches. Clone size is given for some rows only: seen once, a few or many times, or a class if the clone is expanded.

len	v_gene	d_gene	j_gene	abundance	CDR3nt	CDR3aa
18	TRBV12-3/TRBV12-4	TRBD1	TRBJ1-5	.	TGTGCCAGCAGTTTGGGCGACAGGGCAATTTATAGCAATCAGCCCCAGCATTTT	CASSLGDRAIYSNQPQHF
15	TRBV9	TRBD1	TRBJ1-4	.	TGTGCCAGCAGTCCTCGACAGGGTGTTAATGAAAAACTGTTTTTT	CASSPRQGVNEKLFF
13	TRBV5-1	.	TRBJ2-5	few	TGCGCCAGCAAACGGGGGTTCCAAGAGACCCAGTACTTC	CASKRGFQETQYF
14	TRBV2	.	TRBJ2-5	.	TGTGCCAGCAGTGAACTAACTAGCTTTGAGACCCAGTACTTC	CASSELTSFETQYF
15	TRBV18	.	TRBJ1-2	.	TGTGCCAGCTCACCTGAGGCAGGCGCAAACTATGGCTACACCTTC	CASSPEAGANYGYTF
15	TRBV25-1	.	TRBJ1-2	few	TGTGCCAGCAGTGAAAACGGGAGGATGGCGTATGGCTACACCTTC	CASSENGRMAYGYTF
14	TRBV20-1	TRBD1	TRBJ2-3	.	TGCAGTGCTCCCCCCCAGGGGGGCACAGATACGCAGTATTTT	CSAPPQGGTDTQYF
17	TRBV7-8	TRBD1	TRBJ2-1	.	TGTGCCAGCAGCTTAAGGACAGGCGAGAGCTCCTACAATGAGCAGTTCTTC	CASSLRTGESSYNEQFF
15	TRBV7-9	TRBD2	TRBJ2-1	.	TGTGCCAGCAGTTATACTAGCGGCCAAAAAGAGACCCAGTTCTTC	CASSYTSGQKETQFF
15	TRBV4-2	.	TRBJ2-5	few	TGTGCCAGCAGCCAAGATGTTTGGGTTCGTGAGACCCAGTACTTC	CASSQDVWVRETQYF
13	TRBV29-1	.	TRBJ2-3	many	TGCAGCGTTTTGGAATTGGGGACAGATACGCAGTATTTT	CSVLELGTDTQYF
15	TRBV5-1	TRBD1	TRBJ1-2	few	TGCGCCAGCAGCTCGGGACAGGCCCTTAACTATGGCTACACCTTC	CASSSGQALNYGYTF
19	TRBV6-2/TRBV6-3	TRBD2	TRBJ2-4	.	TGTGCCAGCAGTTACCGGGCCGGGACTAGCGGAAACTGGGGAAACATTCAGTACTTC	CASSYRAGTSGNWGNIQYF
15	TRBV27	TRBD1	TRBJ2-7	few	TGTGCCAGCAGTGCGGGGACAGGACCTTTCTACGAGCAGTACTTC	CASSAGTGPFYEQYF
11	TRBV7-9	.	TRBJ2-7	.	TGTGCCAGCAGTCAGACAAACGAGCAGTACTTC	CASSQTNEQYF
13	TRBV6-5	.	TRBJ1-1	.	TGTGCCAGCCTGGGCGGAAGTCCCACTGAAGCTTTCTTT	CASLGGSPTEAFF
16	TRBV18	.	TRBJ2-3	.	TGTGCCAGCTCAACGACAGACCTCCATAGCACAGATACGCAGTATTTT	CASSTTDLHSTDTQYF
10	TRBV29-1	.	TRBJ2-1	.	TGCAGCGTTGGGGTCAGTGAGCAGTTCTTC	CSVGVSEQFF
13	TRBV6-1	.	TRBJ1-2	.	TGTGCCAGCAGTGAAGCTCGAGGGGACGGCTACACCTTC	CASSEARGDGYTF
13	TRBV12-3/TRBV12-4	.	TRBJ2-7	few	TGTGCCAGCAATCACAGGGATAGGAATGAGCAGTACTTC	CASNHRDRNEQYF
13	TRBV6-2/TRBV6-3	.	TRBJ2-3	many	TGTGCCAGCAGTTACTTTAGCACAGATACGCAGTATTTT	CASSYFSTDTQYF
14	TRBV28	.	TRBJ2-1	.	TGTGCCAGTAGACAGGTACTTGCATACAATGAGCAGTTCTTC	CASRQVLAYNEQFF
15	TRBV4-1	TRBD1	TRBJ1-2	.	TGCGCCAGCGAGGCGACCTATGGGACAGCCTATGGCTACACCTTC	CASEATYGTAYGYTF
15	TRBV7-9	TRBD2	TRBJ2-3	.	TGTGCCAGCACCCTTGGGCTAGCGGGGGAAGATACGCAGTATTTT	CASTLGLAGEDTQYF
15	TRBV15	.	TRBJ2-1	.	TGTGCCACCAGCAGAGGGGAGTCTTTCGACAATGAGCAGTTCTTC	CATSRGESFDNEQFF
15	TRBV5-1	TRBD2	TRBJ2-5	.	TGCGCCAGCAGCTCCGATAGCGGGGCCCAAAAGACCCAGTACTTC	CASSSDSGAQKTQYF
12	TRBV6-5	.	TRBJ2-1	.	TGTGCCAGCAGCCAACATAGCAATGAGCAGTTCTTC	CASSQHSNEQFF
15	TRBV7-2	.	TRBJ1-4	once	TGTGCCAGCAGCTTAGGGGGGATCCGGGGTGCAAAACTGTTTTTT	CASSLGGIRGAKLFF
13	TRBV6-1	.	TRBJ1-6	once	TGTGCCAGCAAGCTCCTATCCGATTCACCCCTCCAATTT	CASKLLSDSPLQF
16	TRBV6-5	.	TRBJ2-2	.	TGTGCCAGCAGTTACTTTAGCGCTTTGTCCACCGGGGAGCTGTTTTTT	CASSYFSALSTGELFF
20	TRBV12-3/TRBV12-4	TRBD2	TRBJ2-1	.	TGTGCCAGCACAGAGGTGGGACTAGCGGGAGGCCCGAGCTCCTACAATGAGCAGTTCTTC	CASTEVGLAGGPSSYNEQFF